Included here is one T cell receptor beta chain sequence, with context. Its antigen remains unknown. Every bit of the isolated RNA underwent reverse transcription, so sequencing read expressed TCRB transcripts. Sequencing was performed with immunoSEQ multiplex PCR; in TCRdb, only in-frame clones are kept and a portion is missing. The table records about 900,000 clones, roughly a sixth of them present only once. The sample comes from a study of beta chain features in type 1 diabetes. This CDR3 is 13 amino acids long. Trimming took off 3 bases at V and 5 bases at J, with 8 bases between the two ends. Per the germline V gene, CDR1 is SGHAT and CDR2 is FQNNGV. Study results and limitations: In the patient group, naive, central memory and Treg TCRB repertoires seemed more alike than in the healthy donor group.

The material sequenced was naive CD4+ T cells from blood. This sequence joins TRBV11-2 and TRBJ2-4; D gene ambiguous. This clonotype originated in a woman younger than 30 in good health. The DNA of the CDR3 is TGTGCCAGCAGCTTGTATGGCCAAAACATTCAGTACTTC. This translates into CASSLYGQNIQYF.